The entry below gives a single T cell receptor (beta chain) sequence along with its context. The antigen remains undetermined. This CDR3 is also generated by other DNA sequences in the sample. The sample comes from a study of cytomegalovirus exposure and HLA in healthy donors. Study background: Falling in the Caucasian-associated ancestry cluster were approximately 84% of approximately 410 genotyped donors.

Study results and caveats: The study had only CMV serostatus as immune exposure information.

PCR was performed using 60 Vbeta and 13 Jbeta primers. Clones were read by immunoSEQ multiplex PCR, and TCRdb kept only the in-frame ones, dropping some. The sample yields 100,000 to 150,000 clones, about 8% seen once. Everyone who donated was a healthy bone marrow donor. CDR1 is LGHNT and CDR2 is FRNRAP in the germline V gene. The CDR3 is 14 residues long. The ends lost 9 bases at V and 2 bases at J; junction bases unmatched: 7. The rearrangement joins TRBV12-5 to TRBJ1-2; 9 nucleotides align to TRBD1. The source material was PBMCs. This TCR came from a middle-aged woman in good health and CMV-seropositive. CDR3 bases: TGTGCTAGCGGACAGGGGAACCTCAACTATGGCTACACCTTC. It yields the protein CASGQGNLNYGYTF.